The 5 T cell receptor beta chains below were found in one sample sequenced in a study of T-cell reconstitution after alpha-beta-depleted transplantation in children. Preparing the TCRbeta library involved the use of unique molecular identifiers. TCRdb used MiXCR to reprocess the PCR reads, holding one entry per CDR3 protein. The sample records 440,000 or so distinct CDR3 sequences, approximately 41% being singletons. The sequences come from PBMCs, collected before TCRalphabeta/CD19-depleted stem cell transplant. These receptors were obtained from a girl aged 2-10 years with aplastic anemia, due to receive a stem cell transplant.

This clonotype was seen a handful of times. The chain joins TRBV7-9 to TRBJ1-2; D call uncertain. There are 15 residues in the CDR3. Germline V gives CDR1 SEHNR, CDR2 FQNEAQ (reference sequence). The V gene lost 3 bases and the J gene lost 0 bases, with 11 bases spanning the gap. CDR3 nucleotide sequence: TGTGCCAGCAGCTTGCCCGGAATGGCTAACTATGGCTACACCTTC. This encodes CASSLPGMANYGYTF.

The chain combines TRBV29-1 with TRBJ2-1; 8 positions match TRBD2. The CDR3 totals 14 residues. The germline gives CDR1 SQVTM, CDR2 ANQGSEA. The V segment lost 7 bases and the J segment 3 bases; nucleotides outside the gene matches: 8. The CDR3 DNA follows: TGCAGCGCCCGGGGGGGCCCGAACTACAATGAGCAGTTCTTC. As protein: CSARGGPNYNEQFF.

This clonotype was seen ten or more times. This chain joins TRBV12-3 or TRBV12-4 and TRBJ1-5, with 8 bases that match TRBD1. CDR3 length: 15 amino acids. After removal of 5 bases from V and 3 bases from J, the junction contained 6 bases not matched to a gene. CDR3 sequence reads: CASSPRTGINQPQHF. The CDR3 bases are TGTGCCAGCAGTCCAAGGACAGGGATCAATCAGCCCCAGCATTTT.

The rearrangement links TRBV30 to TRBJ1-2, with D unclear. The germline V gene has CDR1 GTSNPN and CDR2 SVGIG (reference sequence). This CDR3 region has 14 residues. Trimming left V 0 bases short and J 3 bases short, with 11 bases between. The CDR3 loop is CAWSVLGRDYGYTF. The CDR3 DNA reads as TGTGCCTGGAGTGTACTCGGACGGGACTATGGCTACACCTTC.

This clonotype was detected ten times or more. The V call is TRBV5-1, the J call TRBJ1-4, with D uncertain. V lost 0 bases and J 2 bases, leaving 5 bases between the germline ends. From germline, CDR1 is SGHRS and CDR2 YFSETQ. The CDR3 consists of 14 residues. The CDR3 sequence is CASSLGATNEKLFF. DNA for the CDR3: TGCGCCAGCAGCTTGGGGGCGACTAATGAAAAACTGTTTTTT.